These 27 T cell receptor beta chains came from one sample sequenced in a study of cytomegalovirus exposure and HLA in healthy donors. Sequencing was performed with immunoSEQ multiplex PCR; in TCRdb, only in-frame clones are kept and a portion is missing. The sample includes approximately 60,000 clones, around nine tenths seen only once; the top ten take 2.5% to 3.5%. The specimen was PBMCs. The source is a man aged 18 to 29 in good health and CMV-seronegative.

The V gene is TRBV16, the J gene TRBJ1-1; TRBD1 might be the D (5 bases). The CDR3 length is 16 residues. The V and J ends lost 3 bases and 0 bases respectively, with 14 bases between them. CDR1 is KGHSY and CDR2 is FQNENV in the germline V gene. The CDR3 sequence is CASSHQGRGLNTEAFF. The DNA of the CDR3 is TGTGCCAGCAGCCATCAAGGGCGGGGCCTGAACACTGAAGCTTTCTTT. The variable domain in full, with the rest retrieved from reference TRBV16 and TRBJ1-1, is GEEVAQTPKHLVRGEGQKAKLYCAPIKGHSYVFWYQQVLKNEFKFLISFQNENVFDETGMPKERFSAKCLPNSPCSLEIQATKLEDSAVYFCASSHQGRGLNTEAFFGQGTRLTVV.

This chain links TRBV7-9 with TRBJ2-3, with 8 bases lining up with TRBD1. The CDR3 runs to 15 residues. CDR1 is SEHNR, CDR2 FQNEAQ, per germline (reference sequence). J gave up 4 bases and V 5 bases, and 8 bases lay outside the gene matches. The CDR3 bases are TGTGCCAGCAGCACCGGGACAGGAGGTGCAGATACGCAGTATTTT. Protein sequence: CASSTGTGGADTQYF. Filled out from reference TRBV7-9 and TRBJ2-3, the complete variable domain reads DTGVSQNPRHKITKRGQNVTFRCDPISEHNRLYWYRQTLGQGPEFLTYFQNEAQLEKSRLLSDRFSAERPKGSFSTLEIQRTEQGDSAMYLCASSTGTGGADTQYFGPGTRLTVL.

The V and J genes are TRBV19 and TRBJ2-5; 7 nucleotides align to TRBD1. V shed 3 bases and J 5 bases; nucleotides not matched to a gene: 6. The CDR3 has 14 residues. Germline loops: CDR1 LNHDA, CDR2 SQIVND (reference sequence). In nucleotides, the CDR3 is TGTGCCAGTAGTATCTGGACAGGCTGGGAGACCCAGTACTTC. Residues: CASSIWTGWETQYF.

V gene TRBV4-1 combines with J gene TRBJ1-3; D perhaps matches TRBD1 (5 bases). The CDR3 is made up of 17 amino acids. Per the germline V gene, CDR1 is MGHRA and CDR2 is YSYEKL. V was pared by 2 bases and J by 2 bases, with 16 bases between. Here the CDR3 DNA reads TGCGCCAGCAGCCAACAAGCTTCCCCGGGGGCTGGAAACACCATATATTTT. Its protein product is CASSQQASPGAGNTIYF.

The CDR3 loop reads CASSLGQGYGNTEAFF. The DNA for the CDR3 is TGTGCCAGTAGTCTAGGACAGGGGTACGGGAACACTGAAGCTTTCTTT. V usage is TRBV19 and J usage is TRBJ1-1, with 9 positions matching TRBD1. The length of the CDR3 is 16 residues. Per germline, CDR1 LNHDA and CDR2 SQIVND (reference sequence). Unmatched junction bases numbered 8, after V lost 5 bases and J lost 1 base.

This chain connects TRBV29-1 to TRBJ1-3, with 9 positions matching TRBD1. Germline V gene sequence: CDR1 SQVTM, CDR2 ANQGSEA. The CDR3 contains 14 residues. Trimming at V came to 3 bases and at J to 4 bases, leaving 4 bases not matched to a gene. The CDR3 nucleotides are TGCAGCGTTGAGGACACAGGGGGCGGAAACACCATATATTTT. This sequence encodes CSVEDTGGGNTIYF. Full variable domain (outside the CDR3, taken from reference TRBV29-1 and TRBJ1-3): SAVISQKPSRDICQRGTSLTIQCQVDSQVTMMFWYRQQPGQSLTLIATANQGSEATYESGFVIDKFPISRPNLTFSTLTVSNMSPEDSSIYLCSVEDTGGGNTIYFGEGSWLTVV.

The genes are TRBV5-1 and TRBJ1-1; a possible D gene is TRBD1 (5 bases). CDR1 is SGHRS, CDR2 YFSETQ, per germline. Between the trimmed V and J ends, which lost 0 bases and 1 base, there was a span of 13 bases. CDR3 size: 16 residues. CDR3 protein: CASSLAPRAQNTEAFF. For the CDR3, the DNA is TGCGCCAGCAGCTTGGCGCCCAGGGCACAGAACACTGAAGCTTTCTTT.

In this sample, this clone turned up once. The genes are TRBV5-6 and TRBJ1-5, with D tentatively TRBD1 (5 bases). CDR1 and CDR2 from the germline V gene are SGHDT and YYEEEE. Trimming cost V 0 bases and J 4 bases, with 17 bases left between them. The CDR3 contains 17 residues. For the CDR3, the DNA is TGTGCCAGCAGCTTGGGGGTGGACACGTACCTAAATCAGCCCCAGCATTTT. This sequence encodes CASSLGVDTYLNQPQHF.

The rearrangement links TRBV28 to TRBJ1-3; D not certain. The CDR3 length is 11 residues. With 8 bases removed from V and 4 bases from J, the gap between germline ends came to 6 bases. Germline lookup yields CDR1 MDHEN and CDR2 SYDVKM. Here the CDR3 reads CASAGGNTIYF. The CDR3 DNA is TGTGCCAGCGCGGGGGGAAACACCATATATTTT.

The chain uses TRBV6-6 and TRBJ2-5; no clear D gene. The V and J ends lost 1 base and 2 bases respectively, with 8 bases between them. The germline V gene has CDR1 MNHNY and CDR2 SVGAGI (reference sequence). The CDR3 has 14 amino acids. The CDR3 nucleotides read TGTGCCAGCAGTTACTTCAGTGTACAAGAGACCCAGTACTTC. This gives the protein CASSYFSVQETQYF.

V usage is TRBV27 and J usage is TRBJ2-1, with 7 bases fitting TRBD2. Germline V gene sequence: CDR1 MNHEY, CDR2 SMNVEV (reference sequence). Germline trimming cut 0 bases from V and 4 bases from J; bases unmatched to any gene: 9. This CDR3 region has 17 residues. For the CDR3, the DNA is TGTGCCAGCAGTTTATCGGGGGAGGGATTAGAGTACAATGAGCAGTTCTTC. It codes for CASSLSGEGLEYNEQFF.

This clone was counted a single time. V and J are TRBV6-6 and TRBJ2-7, with TRBD2 identical over 7 bases. The CDR3 runs to 16 residues. With 4 bases clipped from V and 2 bases from J, the junction kept 11 bases outside the gene matches. Germline CDR1 reads MNHNY; CDR2 reads SVGAGI (reference sequence). Written as DNA, the CDR3 is TGTGCCAGCAGTTGGGGGGGGAGGACGGGAACCTACGAGCAGTACTTC. Protein sequence: CASSWGGRTGTYEQYF.

V usage is TRBV10-2 and J usage is TRBJ1-1; possible D gene TRBD1, 5 bases. Germline CDR1 and CDR2: WSHSY and SAAADI. The CDR3 has 13 amino acids. Between the trimmed V and J ends, which lost 4 bases and 5 bases, there was a span of 11 bases. CDR3 sequence: CASSGGTRTEAFF. In nucleotides, the CDR3 is TGCGCCAGCAGTGGGGGCACGAGAACTGAAGCTTTCTTT.

The chain is built from TRBV7-9 and TRBJ2-7; 10 bases are a match to TRBD1. With 1 base clipped from V and 6 bases from J, the junction kept 6 bases outside the gene matches. The germline gives CDR1 SEHNR, CDR2 FQNEAQ (reference sequence). This CDR3 comprises 15 residues. The CDR3 is CASSLDAGQGREQYF. The CDR3 coding sequence is TGTGCCAGCAGCTTAGACGCGGGACAGGGGCGCGAGCAGTACTTC.

J is TRBJ2-5 and V is TRBV28; 7 bases line up with TRBD1. V gave up 6 bases and J gave up 1 base; unmatched junction bases: 2. The CDR3 loop spans 13 amino acids. The V gene's germline CDR1 is MDHEN and CDR2 SYDVKM. CDR3 sequence: CASSGQAQETQYF. The CDR3 bases are TGTGCCAGCAGCGGACAGGCCCAAGAGACCCAGTACTTC.

The V and J genes are TRBV25-1 and TRBJ2-2, with D maybe TRBD1 (5 bases). The CDR3 is 14 amino acids. Germline V gene sequence: CDR1 MGHDK, CDR2 SYGVNS. V was pared by 0 bases and J by 7 bases, with 9 bases between. The CDR3 spells CASSEYTTVGELFF. The DNA for the CDR3 is TGTGCCAGCAGTGAATATACGACAGTCGGGGAGCTGTTTTTT.

In DNA form, the CDR3 reads TGTGCCAGCAGTTCACAGGGCCATTCCCCCTACGAGCAGTACTTC. Its protein is CASSSQGHSPYEQYF. The genes are TRBV28 and TRBJ2-7, with D perhaps matching TRBD1 (6 bases). V was trimmed by 4 bases and J by 2 bases, leaving 15 bases between them. This CDR3 contains 15 residues. CDR1 is MDHEN, CDR2 SYDVKM, per germline.

A few counts support this clone. The chain joins TRBV15 to TRBJ1-4; no clear D gene. V was pared by 0 bases and J by 5 bases, with 13 bases between. Germline V gives CDR1 LNHNV, CDR2 YYDKDF (reference sequence). The CDR3 covers 16 residues. CDR3 sequence (DNA): TGTGCCACCAGCAGAGATATCGGCAGCGGCAATGAAAAACTGTTTTTT. Residues: CATSRDIGSGNEKLFF.

The chain carries TRBV9 and TRBJ2-1; maybe TRBD2 (6 bases). The CDR3 loop spans 16 amino acids. Germline loops: CDR1 SGDLS, CDR2 YYNGEE. V was trimmed by 3 bases and J by 5 bases, leaving 18 bases between them. CDR3 region: CASSATGLRTNNEQFF. The CDR3 region has the DNA TGTGCCAGCAGCGCCACGGGACTTCGAACTAACAATGAGCAGTTCTTC.

The CDR3 sequence: CASRIGQGFTGELFF. In nucleotides, the CDR3 is TGTGCCAGCAGAATAGGACAGGGGTTCACCGGGGAGCTGTTTTTT. This sequence joins TRBV6-5 and TRBJ2-2; TRBD1 agrees at 9 bases. Unmatched junction bases numbered 6, after V lost 6 bases and J lost 4 bases. Germline V lookup: CDR1 MNHEY, CDR2 SVGAGI. This CDR3 region has 15 residues.

This clone came up a few times. The chain couples TRBV2 to TRBJ2-1, with D perhaps TRBD2 (5 bases). Trimming cost V 1 base and J 7 bases, with 14 bases left between them. Germline lookup yields CDR1 SNHLY and CDR2 FYNNEI. This CDR3 contains 15 residues. This CDR3 is CASSEEQTRGNEQFF. The DNA of the CDR3 is TGTGCCAGCAGTGAAGAACAGACGAGAGGGAATGAGCAGTTCTTC.

The rearrangement joins TRBV18 to TRBJ2-7, with D tentatively TRBD1 (6 bases). The V gene lost 2 bases and the J gene lost 4 bases, with 12 bases spanning the gap. The germline V gene encodes CDR1 KGHSH and CDR2 LQKENI. This CDR3 contains 14 residues. CDR3 DNA sequence: TGTGCCAGCTCACCAGGGGCAGGGACATACGAGCAGTACTTC. The encoded protein is CASSPGAGTYEQYF. Variable domain in full (rest from reference TRBV18 and TRBJ2-7): NAGVMQNPRHLVRRRGQEARLRCSPMKGHSHVYWYRQLPEEGLKFMVYLQKENIIDESGMPKERFSAEFPKEGPSILRIQQVVRGDSAAYFCASSPGAGTYEQYFGPGTRLTVT.

This sequence joins TRBV2 and TRBJ2-5; maybe TRBD2 (6 bases). The CDR3 runs to 13 residues. V dropped 8 bases and J dropped 4 bases, with 14 bases sitting between them. Germline V CDR1 and CDR2: SNHLY, FYNNEI. In DNA, the CDR3 is TGTGCCAGCCGGCGGGACCAGGGAGAGACCCAGTACTTC. This codes for CASRRDQGETQYF.

There are many counts of this clone. The chain couples TRBV5-4 to TRBJ2-7; tentatively, D is TRBD2 (5 bases). CDR1 SGHNT and CDR2 YYREEE come from the germline V gene (reference sequence). V was pared by 1 base and J by 0 bases, with 8 bases between. The CDR3 runs to 14 residues. The CDR3 sequence: CASSLPGNSYEQYF. CDR3 DNA: TGTGCCAGCAGCTTGCCGGGGAACTCCTACGAGCAGTACTTC.

The gene calls are TRBV11-2 and TRBJ1-4; D is perhaps TRBD1 (6 bases). The CDR3 covers 12 residues. From germline, CDR1 is SGHAT and CDR2 FQNNGV. V was pared by 3 bases and J by 8 bases, with 7 bases between. This CDR3 reads CASSFTGEKLFF. The CDR3 bases are TGTGCCAGCAGCTTTACAGGGGAAAAACTGTTTTTT. Variable domain in full (rest from reference TRBV11-2 and TRBJ1-4): EAGVAQSPRYKIIEKRQSVAFWCNPISGHATLYWYQQILGQGPKLLIQFQNNGVVDDSQLPKDRFSAERLKGVDSTLKIQPAKLEDSAVYLCASSFTGEKLFFGSGTQLSVL.

V gene TRBV14 combines with J gene TRBJ2-7; 9 bases fit TRBD2. Germline assignment: CDR1 SGHDN and CDR2 FVKESK. This CDR3 has 16 amino acids. The ends lost 2 bases at V and 3 bases at J; junction bases unmatched: 8. The CDR3 spells CASSQLAGLPLYEQYF. The CDR3 DNA sequence: TGTGCCAGCAGCCAACTAGCGGGACTTCCCCTCTACGAGCAGTACTTC.

The chain has TRBV4-1 and TRBJ2-1, with 7 bases fitting TRBD1. Trimming removed 2 bases from V and 10 bases from J; junction bases left unmatched: 2. The CDR3 loop spans 12 amino acids. From germline, CDR1 is MGHRA and CDR2 YSYEKL. CDR3 sequence reads: CASSQQGQEQFF. The DNA for the CDR3 is TGCGCCAGCAGCCAACAGGGACAGGAGCAGTTCTTC.